What follows describes a single T cell receptor (beta chain). TCRdb keeps only in-frame clones here, not all; method: immunoSEQ multiplex PCR. The table shows fewer than 15,000 clones, with about four fifths occurring only once. The germline gives CDR1 SGDLS, CDR2 YYNGEE. The CDR3 extends over 15 amino acids. The ends were cut back, 4 bases at V and 4 bases at J, with 17 bases in the middle. This sample was taken from a study of control samples from healthy donors and cancer patients. V usage is TRBV9 and J usage is TRBJ2-5; TRBD1 might be the D (6 bases). This sequence was found in a male donor with melanoma. The sequencing sample was made of formalin-fixed, paraffin-embedded tissue. The CDR3 nucleotides are TGTGCCAGCAGCCTTACGGGGACAACCGGAGAGACCCAGTACTTC. Amino acids: CASSLTGTTGETQYF.